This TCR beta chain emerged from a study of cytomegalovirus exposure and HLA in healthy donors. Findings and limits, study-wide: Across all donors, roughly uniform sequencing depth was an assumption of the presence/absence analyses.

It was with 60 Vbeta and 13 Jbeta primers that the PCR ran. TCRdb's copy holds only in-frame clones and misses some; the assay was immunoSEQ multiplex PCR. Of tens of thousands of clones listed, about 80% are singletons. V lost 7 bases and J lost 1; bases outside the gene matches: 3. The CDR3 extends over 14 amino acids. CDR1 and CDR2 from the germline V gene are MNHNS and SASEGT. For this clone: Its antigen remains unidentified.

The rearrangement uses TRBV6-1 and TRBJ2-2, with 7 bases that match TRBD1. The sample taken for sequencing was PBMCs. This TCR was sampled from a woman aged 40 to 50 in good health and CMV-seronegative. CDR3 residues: CASKGAKNTGELFF. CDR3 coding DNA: TGTGCCAGCAAGGGGGCGAAGAACACCGGGGAGCTGTTTTTT.